Sequencing of this T cell receptor beta chain was carried out in a study of blood T cell repertoires in COVID-19. Trimming removed 7 bases at V and 0 bases at J, with 7 bases between. The CDR3 consists of 14 residues. Germline CDR1 is MNHEY and CDR2 is SVGAGI. Profiling relied on immunoSEQ multiplex PCR, and the TCRdb table lists in-frame clones only, not all of them. The sample records hundreds of thousands of clones, over 75% being singletons. The chain employs TRBV6-5 and TRBJ1-6; unclear D gene. Input material: PBMCs or T cells enriched from blood (not recorded which). This clonotype was obtained from a woman aged 18-29 years who had recovered from COVID-19. The CDR3 DNA follows: TGTGCCAGCAAAGGGAGCTCCTATAATTCACCCCTCCACTTT. Its translation: CASKGSSYNSPLHF.